Presented here are 10 T cell receptor beta chains from one specimen sequenced in a study of blood T cell repertoires in COVID-19. Method: immunoSEQ multiplex PCR; TCRdb's copy keeps in-frame clones and lacks some. The sample lists about 110,000 clones, 80% to 90% seen once, with about 1% in the top ten. Sequenced material: peripheral blood. These receptors were taken from a human donor in a cohort sampled during active COVID-19.

The CDR3 DNA reads TGTGCCAGCAGTTACTCAACTAGCGGTGCCTACGAGCAGTACTTC. Protein sequence: CASSYSTSGAYEQYF. The chain has TRBV6-6 and TRBJ2-7; 8 nucleotides agree with TRBD2. This CDR3 has 15 amino acids. The junction had 3 bases not matched to a gene; V was cut back by 0 bases and J by 2 bases. CDR1 is MNHNY, CDR2 SVGAGI, per germline (reference sequence).

J is TRBJ2-1 and V is TRBV27; 9 bases fit TRBD2. Germline CDR1 reads MNHEY; CDR2 reads SMNVEV (reference sequence). The CDR3 runs to 15 residues. J gave up 8 bases and V 3 bases, and 8 bases lay outside the gene matches. The CDR3 sequence: CASSFFSGRWDEQFF. In nucleotides, the CDR3 is TGTGCCAGCAGTTTTTTTAGCGGGAGATGGGATGAGCAGTTCTTC.

The CDR3 DNA is TGTGCCAGCAGCGTAGACCCAGGGGTTAGTGGAAACACCATATATTTT. As protein: CASSVDPGVSGNTIYF. The gene calls are TRBV9 and TRBJ1-3; a possible D gene is TRBD1 (6 bases). Per the germline V gene, CDR1 is SGDLS and CDR2 is YYNGEE. The CDR3 contains 16 residues. Trimming removed 0 bases from V and 3 bases from J, with 13 bases in between. The whole variable domain, filled in from reference TRBV9 and TRBJ1-3, reads DSGVTQTPKHLITATGQRVTLRCSPRSGDLSVYWYQQSLDQGLQFLIQYYNGEERAKGNILERFSAQQFPDLHSELNLSSLELGDSALYFCASSVDPGVSGNTIYFGEGSWLTVV.

In DNA, the CDR3 is TGTGCCAGCAGCTTATCTAGCGGGGGGCCTACTAGCACAGATACGCAGTATTTT. Its translation: CASSLSSGGPTSTDTQYF. This chain uses TRBV7-3 with TRBJ2-3; 11 bases agree with TRBD2. J was trimmed by 0 bases and V by 2 bases; bases with no gene match: 7. The germline gives CDR1 SGHTA, CDR2 FQGTGA. The CDR3 is 18 residues long.

The V call is TRBV9, the J call TRBJ2-7; D may be TRBD1 (5 bases). From germline, CDR1 is SGDLS and CDR2 YYNGEE. V was cut by 0 bases and J by 6 bases, with 13 bases left in between. The CDR3 totals 14 residues. This CDR3 reads CASSVGGRVGEQYF. The CDR3 DNA follows: TGTGCCAGCAGCGTAGGTGGCAGGGTGGGCGAGCAGTACTTC.

CDR3 in amino acids: CASSIQVRNTRNYGYTF. CDR3 nucleotides: TGTGCCAGTAGTATCCAGGTAAGGAACACCCGAAACTATGGCTACACCTTC. The rearrangement joins TRBV19 to TRBJ1-2; unclear D gene. V shed 3 bases and J shed 2 bases, with 19 bases lying between them. The CDR3 length is 17 residues. The germline V gene encodes CDR1 LNHDA and CDR2 SQIVND (reference sequence).

The V gene is TRBV6-2 or TRBV6-3, the J gene TRBJ2-2; 7 bases are a match to TRBD2. After removal of 4 bases from V and 0 bases from J, the junction contained 5 bases not matched to a gene. There are 16 residues in the CDR3. CDR1 and CDR2 (germline): MNHEY, SVGEGT. CDR3 loop: CASSSWGGSNTGELFF. The CDR3 DNA follows: TGTGCCAGCAGTTCATGGGGGGGTTCGAACACCGGGGAGCTGTTTTTT.

V and J are TRBV2 and TRBJ1-3; TRBD1 aligns across 8 bases. Germline assignment: CDR1 SNHLY and CDR2 FYNNEI. V shed 8 bases and J 3 bases; nucleotides not matched to a gene: 3. This CDR3 has 13 residues. The CDR3: CASQGAGGNTIYF. Written as DNA, the CDR3 is TGTGCCAGCCAGGGGGCAGGTGGAAACACCATATATTTT. The full variable domain, completed using reference TRBV2 and TRBJ1-3, is EPEVTQTPSHQVTQMGQEVILRCVPISNHLYFYWYRQILGQKVEFLVSFYNNEISEKSEIFDDQFSVERPDGSNFTLKIRSTKLEDSAMYFCASQGAGGNTIYFGEGSWLTVV.

CDR3 bases: TGTGCCAGCAGCTCCTCCCCCGGGCGGGAGGGCTCCTACGAGCAGTACTTC. Translation: CASSSSPGREGSYEQYF. The rearrangement joins TRBV7-9 to TRBJ2-7, with 9 nucleotides matching TRBD2. Germline values: CDR1 SEHNR, CDR2 FQNEAQ (reference sequence). Trimming took 4 bases from V and 0 from J; bases not matched to a gene: 10. CDR3 length: 17 amino acids. The full variable domain, completed using reference TRBV7-9 and TRBJ2-7, is DTGVSQNPRHKITKRGQNVTFRCDPISEHNRLYWYRQTLGQGPEFLTYFQNEAQLEKSRLLSDRFSAERPKGSFSTLEIQRTEQGDSAMYLCASSSSPGREGSYEQYFGPGTRLTVT.

This clone was detected only once. The chain has TRBV5-1 and TRBJ1-1; D remains ambiguous. V shed 4 bases and J shed 0 bases, with 13 bases lying between them. CDR1 and CDR2 from the germline V gene are SGHRS and YFSETQ. The CDR3 is made up of 15 amino acids. CDR3 in amino acids: CASSPASGLNTEAFF. DNA for the CDR3: TGCGCCAGCAGCCCCGCGAGCGGCCTGAACACTGAAGCTTTCTTT.